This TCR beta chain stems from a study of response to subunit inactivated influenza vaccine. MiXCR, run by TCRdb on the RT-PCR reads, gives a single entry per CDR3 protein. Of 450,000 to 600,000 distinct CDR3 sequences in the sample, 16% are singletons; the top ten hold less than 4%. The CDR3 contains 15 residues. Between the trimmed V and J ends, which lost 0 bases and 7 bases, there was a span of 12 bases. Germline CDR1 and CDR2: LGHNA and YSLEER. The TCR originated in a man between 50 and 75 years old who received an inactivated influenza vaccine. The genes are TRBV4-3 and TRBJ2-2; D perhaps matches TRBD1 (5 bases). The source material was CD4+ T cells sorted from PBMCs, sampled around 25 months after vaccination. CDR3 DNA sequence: TGCGCCAGCAGCCAAGATCTCCCAGGGCACGGGGAGCTGTTTTTT. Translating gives CASSQDLPGHGELFF.